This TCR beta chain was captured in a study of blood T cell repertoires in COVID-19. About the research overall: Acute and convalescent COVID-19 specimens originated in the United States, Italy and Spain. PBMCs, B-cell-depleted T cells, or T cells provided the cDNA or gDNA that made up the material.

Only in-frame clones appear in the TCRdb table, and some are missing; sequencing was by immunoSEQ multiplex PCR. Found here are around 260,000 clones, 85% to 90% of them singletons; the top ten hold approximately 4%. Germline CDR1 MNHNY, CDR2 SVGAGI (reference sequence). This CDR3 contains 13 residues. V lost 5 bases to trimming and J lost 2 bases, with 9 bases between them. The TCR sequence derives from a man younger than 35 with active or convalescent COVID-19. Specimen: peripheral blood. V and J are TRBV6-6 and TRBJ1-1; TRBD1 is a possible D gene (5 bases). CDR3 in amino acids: CASSRQINTEAFF. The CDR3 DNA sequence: TGTGCCAGCAGTCGACAGATAAACACTGAAGCTTTCTTT.